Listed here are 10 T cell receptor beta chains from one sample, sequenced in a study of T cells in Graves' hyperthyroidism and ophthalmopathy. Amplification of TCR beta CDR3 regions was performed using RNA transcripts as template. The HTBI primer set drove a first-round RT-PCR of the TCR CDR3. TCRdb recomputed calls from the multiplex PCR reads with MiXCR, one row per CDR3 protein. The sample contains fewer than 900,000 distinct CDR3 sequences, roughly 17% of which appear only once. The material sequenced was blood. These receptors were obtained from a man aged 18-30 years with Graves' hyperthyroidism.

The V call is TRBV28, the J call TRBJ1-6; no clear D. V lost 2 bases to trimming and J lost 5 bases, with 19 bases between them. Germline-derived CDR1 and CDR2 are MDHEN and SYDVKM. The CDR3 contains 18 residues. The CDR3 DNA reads TGTGCCAGCAGTTTACCGCTTGAGAGAGTTCTAGATAATTCACCCCTCCACTTT. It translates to CASSLPLERVLDNSPLHF.

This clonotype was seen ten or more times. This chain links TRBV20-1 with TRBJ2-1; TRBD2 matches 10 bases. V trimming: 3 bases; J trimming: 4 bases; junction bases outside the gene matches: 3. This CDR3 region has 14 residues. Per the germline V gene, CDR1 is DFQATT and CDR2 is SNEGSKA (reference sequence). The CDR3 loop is CSASSGRIYNEQFF. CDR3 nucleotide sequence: TGCAGTGCTAGTAGCGGGAGGATATACAATGAGCAGTTCTTC.

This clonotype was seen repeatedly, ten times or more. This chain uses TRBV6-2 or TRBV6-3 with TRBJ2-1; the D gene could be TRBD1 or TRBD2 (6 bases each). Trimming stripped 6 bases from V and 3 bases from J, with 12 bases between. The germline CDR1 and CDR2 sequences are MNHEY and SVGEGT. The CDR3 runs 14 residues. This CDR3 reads CASRVRGDYNEQFF. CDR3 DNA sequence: TGTGCCAGCAGGGTAAGGGGGGACTACAATGAGCAGTTCTTC.

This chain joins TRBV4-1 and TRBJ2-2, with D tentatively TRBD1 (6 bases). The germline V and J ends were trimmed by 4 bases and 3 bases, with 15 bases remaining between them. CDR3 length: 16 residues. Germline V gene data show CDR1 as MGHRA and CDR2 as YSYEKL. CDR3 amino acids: CASSPGSGDDTGELFF. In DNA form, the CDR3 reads TGCGCCAGCAGCCCGGGGTCAGGGGATGACACCGGGGAGCTGTTTTTT.

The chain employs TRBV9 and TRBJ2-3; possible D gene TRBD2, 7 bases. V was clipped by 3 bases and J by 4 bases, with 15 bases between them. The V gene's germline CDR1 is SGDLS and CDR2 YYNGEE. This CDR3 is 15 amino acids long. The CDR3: CASSALGGVSDTQYF. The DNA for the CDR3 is TGTGCCAGCAGCGCGCTAGGGGGGGTCTCAGATACGCAGTATTTT. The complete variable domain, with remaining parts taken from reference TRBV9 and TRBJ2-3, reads DSGVTQTPKHLITATGQRVTLRCSPRSGDLSVYWYQQSLDQGLQFLIQYYNGEERAKGNILERFSAQQFPDLHSELNLSSLELGDSALYFCASSALGGVSDTQYFGPGTRLTVL.

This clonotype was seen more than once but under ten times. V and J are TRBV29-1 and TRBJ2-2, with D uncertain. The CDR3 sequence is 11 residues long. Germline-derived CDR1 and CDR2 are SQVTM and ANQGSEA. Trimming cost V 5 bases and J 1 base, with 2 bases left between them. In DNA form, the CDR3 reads TGCAGCGTTAAGAACACCGGGGAGCTGTTTTTT. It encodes CSVKNTGELFF.

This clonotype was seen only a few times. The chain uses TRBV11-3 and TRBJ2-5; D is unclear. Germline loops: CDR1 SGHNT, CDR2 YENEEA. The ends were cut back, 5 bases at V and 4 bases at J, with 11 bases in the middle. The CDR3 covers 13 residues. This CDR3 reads CASSPQDRETQYF. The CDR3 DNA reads TGTGCCAGCAGCCCCCAGGATAGAGAGACCCAGTACTTC.

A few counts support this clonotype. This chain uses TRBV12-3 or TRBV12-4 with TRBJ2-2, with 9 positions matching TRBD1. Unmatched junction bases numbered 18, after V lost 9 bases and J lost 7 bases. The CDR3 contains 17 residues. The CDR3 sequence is CASIGPPTGGWVGELFF. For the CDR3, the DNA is TGTGCCAGTATAGGTCCTCCGACAGGGGGTTGGGTCGGGGAGCTGTTTTTT.

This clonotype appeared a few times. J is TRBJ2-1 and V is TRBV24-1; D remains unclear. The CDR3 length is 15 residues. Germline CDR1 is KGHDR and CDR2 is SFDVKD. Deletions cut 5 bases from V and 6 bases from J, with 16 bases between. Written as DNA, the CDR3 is TGTGCCACCAGTGGGGTGATGAGTCCATCCAATGAGCAGTTCTTC. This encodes CATSGVMSPSNEQFF.

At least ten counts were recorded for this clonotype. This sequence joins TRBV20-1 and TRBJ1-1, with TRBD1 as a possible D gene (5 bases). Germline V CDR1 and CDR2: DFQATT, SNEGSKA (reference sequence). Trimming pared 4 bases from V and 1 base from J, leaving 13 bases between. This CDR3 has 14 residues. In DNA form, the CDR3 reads TGCAGTGCTATCCGGCCAGGGAGGAACACTGAAGCTTTCTTT. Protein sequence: CSAIRPGRNTEAFF.